This TCR beta chain originates from a study of T cell repertoires in cytomegalovirus infection. Study at large: Matching HLA type and CMV infection were both indicated by public TCR beta signatures. General study points: Dominating the ex vivo response were TCR beta clonotypes that were CMV-specific and HLA-C-restricted. People with CMV and the relevant HLA were identified by cumulative public TCR beta family frequency.

A single record per CDR3 protein comes from TCRdb applying MiXCR to the reads. The profile shows over 300,000 distinct CDR3 sequences, more than 9% of them singletons. Germline V gene data show CDR1 as SQVTM and CDR2 as ANQGSEA. This CDR3 has 12 residues. The ends were cut back, 1 base at V and 3 bases at J, with 4 bases in the middle. This clonotype was counted between two and nine times. What it binds is unknown. This chain uses TRBV29-1 with TRBJ1-3; D is ambiguous. This sequence was found in a human donor in good health (CMV status not recorded). Some clones in this sample may be carry-over from other donors' samples. Sequencing was done on a sample of PBMCs. The CDR3 nucleotides read TGCAGCGTTGAAGGCCTTGGAAACACCATATATTTT. Its translation is CSVEGLGNTIYF.